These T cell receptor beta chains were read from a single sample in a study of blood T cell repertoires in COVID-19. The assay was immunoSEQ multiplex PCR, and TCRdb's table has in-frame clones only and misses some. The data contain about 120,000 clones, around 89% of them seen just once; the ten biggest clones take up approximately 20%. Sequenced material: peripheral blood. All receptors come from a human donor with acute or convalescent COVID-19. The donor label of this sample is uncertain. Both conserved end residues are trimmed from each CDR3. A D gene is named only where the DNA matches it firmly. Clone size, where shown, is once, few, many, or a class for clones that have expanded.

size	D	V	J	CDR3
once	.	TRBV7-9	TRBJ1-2	ASSLASRGDDGYT
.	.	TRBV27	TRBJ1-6	ASSPPPARGSPLH
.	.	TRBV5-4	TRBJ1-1	ASSLWSGLGNTEAF
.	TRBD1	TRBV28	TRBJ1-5	ATRRDSRNSNQPQH
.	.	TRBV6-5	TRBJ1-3	ASSYSQGNSGNTIY
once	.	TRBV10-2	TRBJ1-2	ASSTAYQARGYT
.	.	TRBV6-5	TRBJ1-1	ASSSWGRTNTEAF
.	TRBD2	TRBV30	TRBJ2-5	AWSVRAGGETQY
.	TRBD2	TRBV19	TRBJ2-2	ASSRPSSGVFTGELF
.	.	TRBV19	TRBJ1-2	ASSTQGSYGYT
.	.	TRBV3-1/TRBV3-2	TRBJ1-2	ASSQDLGGGYT
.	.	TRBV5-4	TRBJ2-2	ASSLDPGGTGELF
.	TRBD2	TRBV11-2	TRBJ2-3	ASSLSGGALDTQY
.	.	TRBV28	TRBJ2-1	ASSFNLARSYNEQF
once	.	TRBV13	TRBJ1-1	ASSSSGGSAF
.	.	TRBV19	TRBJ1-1	ASTVQLNTEAF
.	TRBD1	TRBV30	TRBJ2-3	AWSRDRGQYTQY
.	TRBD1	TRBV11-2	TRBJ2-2	ASSPRDRGHTGELF
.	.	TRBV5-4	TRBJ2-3	ASSLGGGGGTDTQY
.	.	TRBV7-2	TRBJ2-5	ASSLYAFSGTQY
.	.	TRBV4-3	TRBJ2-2	ASSPVLGELF
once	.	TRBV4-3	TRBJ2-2	ASSQEAGRKNTGELF
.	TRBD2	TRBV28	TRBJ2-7	ASSLSGTSGVYEQY
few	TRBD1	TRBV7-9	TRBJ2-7	ASSLDRGSYEQY
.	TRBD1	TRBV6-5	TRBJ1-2	ASSYRPGGIGYT
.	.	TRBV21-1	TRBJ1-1	ASEFLVHAF
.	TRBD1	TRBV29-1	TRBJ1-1	SGMTGSDTEAF
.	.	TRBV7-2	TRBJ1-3	ASRKEGGGGNTIY
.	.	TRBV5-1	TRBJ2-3	ASSFTGNTDTQY
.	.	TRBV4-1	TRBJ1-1	ASSQSGHTNTEAF
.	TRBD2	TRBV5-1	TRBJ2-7	ASSLYAGASYEQY
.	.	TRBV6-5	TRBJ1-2	ASSYRRTDWDGYT
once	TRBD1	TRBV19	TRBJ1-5	ASRTGKNQPQH